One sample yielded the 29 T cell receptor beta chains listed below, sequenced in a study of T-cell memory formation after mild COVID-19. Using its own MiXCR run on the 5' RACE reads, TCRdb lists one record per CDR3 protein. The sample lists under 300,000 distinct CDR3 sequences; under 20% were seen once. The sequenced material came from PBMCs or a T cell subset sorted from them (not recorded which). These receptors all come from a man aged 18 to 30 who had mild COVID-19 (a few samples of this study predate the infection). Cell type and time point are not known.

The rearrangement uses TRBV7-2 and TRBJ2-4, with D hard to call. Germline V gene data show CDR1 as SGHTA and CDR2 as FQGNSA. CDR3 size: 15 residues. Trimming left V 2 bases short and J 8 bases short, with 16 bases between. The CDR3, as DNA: TGTGCCAGCAGCTTATGGGCGGTTCCAACGGACATTCAGTACTTC. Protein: CASSLWAVPTDIQYF.

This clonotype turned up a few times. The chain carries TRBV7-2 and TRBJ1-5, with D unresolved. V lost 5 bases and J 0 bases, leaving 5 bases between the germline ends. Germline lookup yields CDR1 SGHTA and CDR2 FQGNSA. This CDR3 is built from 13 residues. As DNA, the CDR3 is TGTGCCAGCAGCCGGTATAGCAATCAGCCCCAGCATTTT. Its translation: CASSRYSNQPQHF. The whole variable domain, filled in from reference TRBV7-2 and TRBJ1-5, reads GAGVSQSPSNKVTEKGKDVELRCDPISGHTALYWYRQSLGQGLEFLIYFQGNSAPDKSGLPSDRFSAERTGGSVSTLTIQRTQQEDSAVYLCASSRYSNQPQHFGDGTRLSIL.

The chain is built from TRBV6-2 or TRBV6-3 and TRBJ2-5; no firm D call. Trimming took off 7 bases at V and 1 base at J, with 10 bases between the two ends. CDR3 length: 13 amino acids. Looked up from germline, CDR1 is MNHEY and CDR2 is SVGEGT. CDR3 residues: CASNFEVQETQYF. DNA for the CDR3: TGTGCCAGCAACTTCGAGGTCCAAGAGACCCAGTACTTC.

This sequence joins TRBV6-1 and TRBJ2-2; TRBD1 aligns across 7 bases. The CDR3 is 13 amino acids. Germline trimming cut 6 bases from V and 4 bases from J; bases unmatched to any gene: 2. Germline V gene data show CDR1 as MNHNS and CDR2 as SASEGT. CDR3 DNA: TGTGCCAGCAGCTGGGACAGCACCGGGGAGCTGTTTTTT. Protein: CASSWDSTGELFF.

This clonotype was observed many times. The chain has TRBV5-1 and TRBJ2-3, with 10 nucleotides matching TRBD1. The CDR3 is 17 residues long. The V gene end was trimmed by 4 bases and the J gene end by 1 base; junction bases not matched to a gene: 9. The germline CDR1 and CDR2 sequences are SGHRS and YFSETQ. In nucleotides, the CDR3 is TGCGCCAGCAGCAGGGACAGGGGTGTTAGGGGCACAGATACGCAGTATTTT. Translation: CASSRDRGVRGTDTQYF.

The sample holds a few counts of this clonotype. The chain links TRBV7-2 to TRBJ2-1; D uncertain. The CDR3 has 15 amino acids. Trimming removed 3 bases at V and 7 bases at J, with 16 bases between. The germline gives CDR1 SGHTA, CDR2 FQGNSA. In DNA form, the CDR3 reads TGTGCCAGCAGCTTGCAGTCGCGTTCGGTTAATGAGCAGTTCTTC. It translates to CASSLQSRSVNEQFF.

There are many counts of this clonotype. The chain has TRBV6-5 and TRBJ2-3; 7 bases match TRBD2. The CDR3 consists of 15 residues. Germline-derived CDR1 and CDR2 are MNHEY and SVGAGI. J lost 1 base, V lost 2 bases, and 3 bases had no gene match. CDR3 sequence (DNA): TGTGCCAGCAGTTACAGCCGGGGGGGCACAGATACGCAGTATTTT. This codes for CASSYSRGGTDTQYF.

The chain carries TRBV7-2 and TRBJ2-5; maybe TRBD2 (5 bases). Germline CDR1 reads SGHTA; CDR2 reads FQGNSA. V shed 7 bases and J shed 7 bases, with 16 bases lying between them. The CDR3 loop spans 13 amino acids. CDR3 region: CASIPHEGGTQYF. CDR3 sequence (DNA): TGTGCCAGCATCCCCCATGAGGGTGGGACCCAGTACTTC.

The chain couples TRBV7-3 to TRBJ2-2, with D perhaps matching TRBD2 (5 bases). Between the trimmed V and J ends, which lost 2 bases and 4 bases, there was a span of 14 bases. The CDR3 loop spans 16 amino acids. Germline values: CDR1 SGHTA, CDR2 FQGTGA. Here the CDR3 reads CASSLLPVAGTGELFF. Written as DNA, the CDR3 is TGTGCCAGCAGCTTACTTCCCGTCGCGGGCACCGGGGAGCTGTTTTTT.

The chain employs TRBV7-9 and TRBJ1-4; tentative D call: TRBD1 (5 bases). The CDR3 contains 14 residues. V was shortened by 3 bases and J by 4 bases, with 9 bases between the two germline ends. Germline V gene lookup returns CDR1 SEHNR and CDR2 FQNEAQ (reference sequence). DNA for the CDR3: TGTGCCAGCAGCTTCACCCAGGGTAATGAAAAACTGTTTTTT. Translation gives CASSFTQGNEKLFF.

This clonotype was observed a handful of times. The CDR3 protein is CASSSGQGGQPQHF. The CDR3 DNA sequence: TGTGCCAGCAGTTCGGGACAGGGAGGTCAGCCCCAGCATTTT. The V gene is TRBV6-5, the J gene TRBJ1-5, with 9 bases lining up with TRBD1. Trimming removed 4 bases from V and 6 bases from J; junction bases left unmatched: 4. Germline assignment: CDR1 MNHEY and CDR2 SVGAGI. The CDR3 contains 14 residues.

CDR3 sequence (DNA): TGTGCCAGCAGCTTGGGGCCCACCTCCTACGAGCAGTACGTC. Protein sequence: CASSLGPTSYEQYV. This sequence joins TRBV5-6 and TRBJ2-7; no clear D gene. Germline CDR1 reads SGHDT; CDR2 reads YYEEEE. The CDR3 is made up of 14 amino acids. V was cut by 0 bases and J by 0 bases, with 7 bases left in between.

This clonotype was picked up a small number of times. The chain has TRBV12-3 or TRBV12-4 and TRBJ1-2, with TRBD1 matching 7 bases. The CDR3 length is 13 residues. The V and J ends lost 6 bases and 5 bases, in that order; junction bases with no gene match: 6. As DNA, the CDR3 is TGTGCCAGCAGGCCTCAGGGGGTGTATGGCTACACCTTC. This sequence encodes CASRPQGVYGYTF.

For the CDR3, the DNA is TGCAGCGTCTCCCATTCGGGTTGGCTGGGGAATGAGCAGTTCTTC. Its translation is CSVSHSGWLGNEQFF. The chain employs TRBV29-1 and TRBJ2-1; D gene uncertain. V lost 6 bases to trimming and J lost 7 bases, with 22 bases between them. Germline CDR1 and CDR2: SQVTM and ANQGSEA. The length of the CDR3 is 15 residues.

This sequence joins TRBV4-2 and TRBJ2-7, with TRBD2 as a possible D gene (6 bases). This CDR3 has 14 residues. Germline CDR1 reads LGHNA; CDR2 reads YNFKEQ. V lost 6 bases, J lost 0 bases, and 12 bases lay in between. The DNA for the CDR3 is TGTGCCAGCAGTCGACGGGGGAGCTCCTACGAGCAGTACTTC. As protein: CASSRRGSSYEQYF.

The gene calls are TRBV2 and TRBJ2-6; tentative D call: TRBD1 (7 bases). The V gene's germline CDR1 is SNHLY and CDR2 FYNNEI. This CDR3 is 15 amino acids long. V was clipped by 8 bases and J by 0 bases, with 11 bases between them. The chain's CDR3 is CASGGTVSGANVLTF. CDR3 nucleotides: TGTGCCAGCGGAGGGACAGTCTCTGGGGCCAACGTCCTGACTTTC.

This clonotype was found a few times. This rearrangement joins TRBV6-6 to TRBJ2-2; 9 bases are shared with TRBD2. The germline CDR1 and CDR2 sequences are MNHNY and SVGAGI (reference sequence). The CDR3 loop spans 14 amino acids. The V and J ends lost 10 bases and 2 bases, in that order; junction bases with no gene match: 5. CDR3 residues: CATSGALNTGELFF. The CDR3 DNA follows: TGTGCCACTAGCGGGGCCTTAAACACCGGGGAGCTGTTTTTT.

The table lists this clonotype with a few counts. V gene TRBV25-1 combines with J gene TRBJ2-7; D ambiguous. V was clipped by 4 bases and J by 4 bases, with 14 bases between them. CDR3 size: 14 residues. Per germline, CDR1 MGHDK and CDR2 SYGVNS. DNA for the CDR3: TGTGCCAGCAGTGGACTGGCGGATGGGTACGAGCAGTACTTC. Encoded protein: CASSGLADGYEQYF.

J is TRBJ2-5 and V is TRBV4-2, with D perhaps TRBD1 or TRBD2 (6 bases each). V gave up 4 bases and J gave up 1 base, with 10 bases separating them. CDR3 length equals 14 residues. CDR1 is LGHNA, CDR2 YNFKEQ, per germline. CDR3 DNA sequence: TGTGCCAGCAGCCGCGAGGGGGGCCAAGAGACCCAGTACTTC. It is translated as CASSREGGQETQYF.

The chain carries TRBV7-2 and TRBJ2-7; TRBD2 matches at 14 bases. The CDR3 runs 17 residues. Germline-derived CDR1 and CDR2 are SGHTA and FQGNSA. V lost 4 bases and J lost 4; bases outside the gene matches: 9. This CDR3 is CASSYLGLAGGRYEQYF. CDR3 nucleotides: TGTGCCAGCAGCTACCTCGGACTAGCGGGGGGCAGGTACGAGCAGTACTTC.

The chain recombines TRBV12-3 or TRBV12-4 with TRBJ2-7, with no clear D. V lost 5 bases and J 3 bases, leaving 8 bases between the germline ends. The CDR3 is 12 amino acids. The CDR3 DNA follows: TGTGCCAGCAGTCCCGACTTCTACGAGCAGTACGTC. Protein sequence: CASSPDFYEQYV.

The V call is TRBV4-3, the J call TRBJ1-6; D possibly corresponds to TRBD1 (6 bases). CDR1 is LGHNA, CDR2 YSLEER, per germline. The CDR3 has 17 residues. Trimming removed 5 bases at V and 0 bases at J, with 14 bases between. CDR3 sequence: CASSMRDMSSYNSPLHF. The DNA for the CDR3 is TGCGCCAGCAGCATGCGGGACATGAGCTCCTATAATTCACCCCTCCACTTT.

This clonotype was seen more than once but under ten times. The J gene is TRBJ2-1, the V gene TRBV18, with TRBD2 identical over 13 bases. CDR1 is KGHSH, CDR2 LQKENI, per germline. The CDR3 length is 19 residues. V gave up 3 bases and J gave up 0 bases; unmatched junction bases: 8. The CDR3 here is CASSPGLAGAPSSYNEQFF. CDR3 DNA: TGTGCCAGCTCACCCGGACTAGCGGGGGCCCCCAGCTCCTACAATGAGCAGTTCTTC.

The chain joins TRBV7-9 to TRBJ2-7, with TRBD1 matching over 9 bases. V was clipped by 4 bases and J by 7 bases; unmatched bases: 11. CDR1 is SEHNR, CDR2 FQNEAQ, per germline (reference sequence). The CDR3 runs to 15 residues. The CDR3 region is CASSSSDRGVREQYF. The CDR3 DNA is TGTGCCAGCAGCTCCTCGGACAGGGGAGTACGGGAGCAGTACTTC.

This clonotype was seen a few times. The CDR3 sequence: CASPGSETQYF. CDR3 DNA: TGTGCCAGCCCGGGATCGGAGACCCAGTACTTC. This chain joins TRBV2 and TRBJ2-5; D may be TRBD2 (5 bases). The CDR3 runs 11 residues. The V gene's germline CDR1 is SNHLY and CDR2 FYNNEI. Trimming pared 8 bases from V and 5 bases from J, leaving 9 bases between. Complete variable domain (other parts from reference TRBV2 and TRBJ2-5): EPEVTQTPSHQVTQMGQEVILRCVPISNHLYFYWYRQILGQKVEFLVSFYNNEISEKSEIFDDQFSVERPDGSNFTLKIRSTKLEDSAMYFCASPGSETQYFGPGTRLLVL.

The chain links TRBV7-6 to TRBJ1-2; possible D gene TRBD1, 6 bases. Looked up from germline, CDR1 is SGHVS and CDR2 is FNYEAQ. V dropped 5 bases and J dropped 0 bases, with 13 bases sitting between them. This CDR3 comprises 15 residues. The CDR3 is CASSKGHQSNYGYTF. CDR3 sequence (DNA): TGTGCCAGCAGCAAGGGACACCAGTCTAACTATGGCTACACCTTC. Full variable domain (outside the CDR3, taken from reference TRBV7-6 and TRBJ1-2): GAGVSQSPRYKVTKRGQDVALRCDPISGHVSLYWYRQALGQGPEFLTYFNYEAQQDKSGLPNDRFSAERPEGSISTLTIQRTEQRDSAMYRCASSKGHQSNYGYTFGSGTRLTVV.

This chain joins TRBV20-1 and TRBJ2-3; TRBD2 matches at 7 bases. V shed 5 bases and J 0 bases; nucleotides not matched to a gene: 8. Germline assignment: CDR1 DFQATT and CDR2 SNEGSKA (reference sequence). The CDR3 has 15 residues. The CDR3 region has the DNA TGCAGTGCTGAAGTAGCGGGCGAAAGCACAGATACGCAGTATTTT. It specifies CSAEVAGESTDTQYF.

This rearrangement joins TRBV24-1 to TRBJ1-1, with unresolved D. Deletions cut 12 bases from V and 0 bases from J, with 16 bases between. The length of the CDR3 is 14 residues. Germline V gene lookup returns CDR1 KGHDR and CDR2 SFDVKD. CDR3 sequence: CAFTTENMNTEAFF. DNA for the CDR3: TGTGCCTTCACCACAGAAAATATGAACACTGAAGCTTTCTTT.

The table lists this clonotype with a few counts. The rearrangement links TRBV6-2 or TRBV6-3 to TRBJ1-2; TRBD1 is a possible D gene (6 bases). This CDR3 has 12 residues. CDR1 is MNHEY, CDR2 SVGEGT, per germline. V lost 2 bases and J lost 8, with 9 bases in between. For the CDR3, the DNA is TGTGCCAGCAGTTACCGCAGGGGCGGCTACACCTTC. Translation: CASSYRRGGYTF.